Included here is one T cell receptor (beta chain) sequence, with context. Its antigen is still unknown. This sample is drawn from a study of shared clonotypes between healthy human individuals. Naive CD8 cells lacked CD45RO and underwent positive selection for CCR7, leaving out terminally differentiated effector memory CD45RA+ cells. Evenly divided among several immunoSEQ plates was the genomic DNA of each subset. In the source study's methods: ImmunoSEQ yielded junction-only sequences lacking quality scores, so filtering differed. The assay was immunoSEQ multiplex PCR, and TCRdb's table has in-frame clones only and misses some. V and J calls and clone size follow that table, whereas D and trimming were derived from the DNA. This sample has about 820,000 clones, with almost 95% found just once. Points from the study as a whole: Non-shared clonotypes had lower generation probabilities than clonotypes shared by all four sorted-subset donors.

In germline, CDR1 is SEHNR, CDR2 FQNEAQ (reference sequence). The V end was cut by 2 bases, the J end by 2 bases, with 13 bases between. CDR3 length: 15 residues. The chain combines TRBV7-9 with TRBJ2-7; D is possibly TRBD2 (5 bases). Sample: naive CD8+ T cells sorted from blood. The receptor was isolated from a man aged 25-45 years in good health. CDR3 sequence: CASSLTLAGAYEQYF. CDR3 bases: TGTGCCAGCAGCTTAACTCTCGCCGGGGCCTACGAGCAGTACTTC. The full variable domain, its missing parts supplied by reference TRBV7-9 and TRBJ2-7, is DTGVSQNPRHKITKRGQNVTFRCDPISEHNRLYWYRQTLGQGPEFLTYFQNEAQLEKSRLLSDRFSAERPKGSFSTLEIQRTEQGDSAMYLCASSLTLAGAYEQYFGPGTRLTVT.